This T cell receptor (beta chain) was documented in a study of OX40 agonist ivuxolimab in advanced cancers. Study-level background: The costimulatory receptor OX40 (CD134) was targeted by ivuxolimab, a fully human IgG2 agonistic monoclonal antibody. Intravenous ivuxolimab was administered to patients every 2 weeks at six dose levels: 0.01, 0.1, 0.3, 1.5, 3 and 10 mg/kg. Among the roughly 50 dose-escalation patients, 19 had hepatocellular carcinoma, roughly 15 melanoma, 9 renal cell carcinoma and 9 head and neck cancer. The dose-escalation cohort was roughly 80% male with a mean age of approximately 60 years, ranging from roughly 23 to 85. Patients were allowed to have had prior anti-PD-1, anti-PD-L1 or anti-CTLA-4 therapy, and around two fifths of the dose-escalation patients had been treated with checkpoint inhibitors. Three dose-escalation patients achieved partial responses, one with hepatocellular carcinoma and two with cutaneous melanoma. Peripheral TCRbeta sequencing was intended to test whether TCR sequence diversity was altered and clonal T-cell expansion was caused by ivuxolimab. The paper describes the monotherapy dose-escalation part (N of about 52 patients) of the phase I trial of ivuxolimab.

Patients with a history of autoimmune disease or receiving systemic immunosuppression were excluded from the trial. Peripheral blood for TCR sequencing was collected from all dose cohorts at baseline, on cycle 4 day 1, and on cycle 7 day 1. Samples came from an open-label, multicenter, first-in-human phase I dose-escalation trial of ivuxolimab. Adults with locally advanced or metastatic melanoma, renal cell, hepatocellular, or head and neck squamous cell carcinoma were enrolled in the trial. Before TCR sequencing, CD4+ and CD8+ T cells were separately sorted from peripheral blood. For sequencing of the TCRbeta CDR3 region, genomic DNA was extracted from the sorted cells. TCRbeta CDR3 regions were sequenced using the immunoSEQ Assay. Held by TCRdb, this immuneACCESS table contains in-frame sequences only and omits some clones. Under half of the omission traces to an unresolved V gene where checked; the cause of the rest is unknown. The sample contains 80,000 to 100,000 clones, 70% to 90% of them found a single time. The ten largest clones take up around 5.2% of the sample.

The CDR3 has 14 amino acids, counting the end cysteine and phenylalanine. Kept here is only the CDR3 DNA, which spans 42 bases and is read in frame from base 1. Based on the germline V gene, the CDR1 and CDR2 sequences are ENHRY and SYGVKD. V sheds 4 bases and J sheds 7 bases, leaving 14 bases between their ends. A word on this clone: What this receptor recognizes is not known. No quality values exist for individual bases; no much larger clone is one base distant.

Study-wide findings and limitations: After ivuxolimab, more expanded clones were found on average in CD8+ T cells than in CD4+ T cells. The antigen specificity of the clonally expanded peripheral T cells was not determined. Low levels of normalized T-cell clonal expansion were also seen in some nonresponding patients. In the 0.1-3.0 mg/kg groups, partial responders had among the lowest normalized peripheral clonal expansion, particularly in CD8+ T cells. At doses from 0.1 to 3.0 mg/kg, clonal expansion was seen in both CD4+ and CD8+ blood T cells between baseline and week 6.

This TCR was sampled from an adult with an advanced solid tumor such as melanoma, head and neck, liver or kidney cancer. The chain uses TRBV10-3 and TRBJ2-1; the D segment may tentatively be TRBD1 or TRBD2, each giving 5 matched bases. Sequencing was performed on CD4+ or CD8+ T cells sorted from blood, taken in a trial of the OX40 agonist ivuxolimab. The CDR3 sequence is CAISVGTVSNEQFF. The DNA reads as follows: TGTGCCATCAGTGTGGGGACCGTTTCGAATGAGCAGTTCTTC.